Listed here are 30 T cell receptor beta chains from one sample, sequenced in a study of blood T cell repertoires in COVID-19. The repertoire was sequenced with immunoSEQ multiplex PCR; TCRdb's copy has only in-frame clones and lacks some. The table lists some 200,000 clones, around 84% of them singletons. The sequencing input was peripheral blood. These receptors were taken from a human donor in a cohort sampled during active COVID-19.

The chain combines TRBV5-4 with TRBJ1-6; 8 nucleotides match TRBD1. Looked up from germline, CDR1 is SGHNT and CDR2 is YYREEE (reference sequence). The CDR3 is 16 amino acids. The V segment lost 5 bases and the J segment 0 bases; nucleotides outside the gene matches: 4. As DNA, the CDR3 is TGTGCCAGCAGGATTACAGGGGGCTCCTATAATTCACCCCTCCACTTT. It encodes CASRITGGSYNSPLHF.

CDR3 protein: CASSSGVSEKLFF. CDR3 DNA: TGTGCCAGCAGTTCAGGGGTTTCGGAAAAACTGTTTTTT. The chain is built from TRBV27 and TRBJ1-4; possibly TRBD1 for D (6 bases). The CDR3 totals 13 residues. Germline assignment: CDR1 MNHEY and CDR2 SMNVEV (reference sequence). Trimming left V 4 bases short and J 8 bases short, with 11 bases between. Filled out from reference TRBV27 and TRBJ1-4, the complete variable domain reads EAQVTQNPRYLITVTGKKLTVTCSQNMNHEYMSWYRQDPGLGLRQIYYSMNVEVTDKGDVPEGYKVSRKEKRNFPLILESPSPNQTSLYFCASSSGVSEKLFFGSGTQLSVL.

V and J are TRBV5-1 and TRBJ2-3; 8 bases match TRBD1. This CDR3 contains 13 residues. The junction had 7 bases not matched to a gene; V was cut back by 4 bases and J by 9 bases. Germline loops: CDR1 SGHRS, CDR2 YFSETQ. The DNA of the CDR3 is TGCGCCAGCAGCGCGACAGGGGCTGCCACGCAGTATTTT. This gives the protein CASSATGAATQYF.

Regarding this clone: This sample includes further DNA sequences coding for the same CDR3. This chain connects TRBV7-2 to TRBJ2-1; the D gene is possibly TRBD1 (6 bases). The V end lost 3 bases, the J end lost 0 bases, and 9 bases lay between the germline ends. Germline CDR1 SGHTA, CDR2 FQGNSA. The CDR3 covers 15 residues. The CDR3 DNA follows: TGTGCCAGCAGCTTCAGGGGAAGCTCCTACAATGAGCAGTTCTTC. This codes for CASSFRGSSYNEQFF.

The CDR3 DNA is TGTGCCAGCAGTCAATCGAGGGGAGCGGGAGTTGTGCAGTACTTC. Translated, it gives CASSQSRGAGVVQYF. The J gene is TRBJ2-7, the V gene TRBV25-1; 8 bases fit TRBD2. This CDR3 is built from 15 residues. Looked up from germline, CDR1 is MGHDK and CDR2 is SYGVNS. The V and J ends lost 5 bases and 9 bases, in that order; junction bases with no gene match: 15.

The CDR3 loop reads CASSGSGERVVSGNEQFF. The CDR3 DNA follows: TGTGCCAGCAGCGGTTCGGGGGAGAGGGTCGTGAGCGGCAATGAGCAGTTCTTC. The chain recombines TRBV11-2 with TRBJ2-1; D may be TRBD2 (6 bases). The CDR3 is made up of 18 amino acids. The germline CDR1 and CDR2 sequences are SGHAT and FQNNGV. With 5 bases removed from V and 6 bases from J, the gap between germline ends came to 26 bases.

This clone was recorded a few times. This chain joins TRBV28 and TRBJ2-7, with D uncertain. The CDR3 consists of 13 residues. Trimming cost V 6 bases and J 2 bases, with 11 bases left between them. Germline V gene lookup returns CDR1 MDHEN and CDR2 SYDVKM. The CDR3: CASRAYATYEQYF. CDR3 in DNA: TGTGCCAGCAGAGCTTACGCGACCTACGAGCAGTACTTC.

The chain joins TRBV6-5 to TRBJ2-5, with 7 nucleotides matching TRBD1. V lost 7 bases to trimming and J lost 4 bases; unmatched junction nucleotides: 12. This CDR3 is 15 amino acids long. Per the germline V gene, CDR1 is MNHEY and CDR2 is SVGAGI. CDR3 coding DNA: TGTGCCAGCACCTCCACCACAGGGGTGGGAGAGACCCAGTACTTC. Translated: CASTSTTGVGETQYF.

The chain is built from TRBV6-6 and TRBJ2-1; the match to TRBD2 covers 9 bases. Per the germline V gene, CDR1 is MNHNY and CDR2 is SVGAGI (reference sequence). The CDR3 consists of 15 residues. Trimming at V came to 7 bases and at J to 6 bases, leaving 10 bases not matched to a gene. The CDR3 here is CASNSAGGLLNEQFF. CDR3 bases: TGTGCCAGCAACTCAGCGGGAGGTCTCCTCAATGAGCAGTTCTTC.

The V call is TRBV5-1, the J call TRBJ2-1; possible D gene TRBD2, 5 bases. Germline CDR1 reads SGHRS; CDR2 reads YFSETQ. V was cut by 2 bases and J by 7 bases, with 19 bases left in between. The CDR3 is 16 amino acids. Here the CDR3 reads CASSFRLAALPNEQFF. CDR3 nucleotide sequence: TGCGCCAGCAGCTTCCGTCTAGCAGCCTTACCAAATGAGCAGTTCTTC.

This sequence joins TRBV5-1 and TRBJ1-2, with D maybe TRBD1 (5 bases). Germline CDR1 is SGHRS and CDR2 is YFSETQ. With 1 base removed from V and 6 bases from J, the gap between germline ends came to 10 bases. The CDR3 contains 13 residues. CDR3 protein: CASSLIGGNGYTF. The CDR3 region has the DNA TGCGCCAGCAGCTTGATCGGGGGGAATGGCTACACCTTC.

This sequence joins TRBV19 and TRBJ2-6; TRBD1 matches at 7 bases. Germline trimming cut 6 bases from V and 2 bases from J; bases unmatched to any gene: 7. CDR1 LNHDA and CDR2 SQIVND come from the germline V gene (reference sequence). The CDR3 sequence is 16 residues long. In nucleotides, the CDR3 is TGTGCCAGTAGACCGACAGGGCGCACTGGGGCCAACGTCCTGACTTTC. Amino acids: CASRPTGRTGANVLTF.

The J gene is TRBJ2-3, the V gene TRBV12-5; 7 bases agree with TRBD2. Germline lookup yields CDR1 LGHNT and CDR2 FRNRAP. Trimming removed 2 bases from V and 0 bases from J; junction bases left unmatched: 11. The CDR3 has 18 residues. CDR3 in amino acids: CASGLTHLAVTSTDTQYF. CDR3 in DNA: TGTGCTAGTGGTTTGACCCATCTAGCGGTGACTAGCACAGATACGCAGTATTTT. Full variable domain (remainder filled in from reference TRBV12-5 and TRBJ2-3): DARVTQTPRHKVTEMGQEVTMRCQPILGHNTVFWYRQTMMQGLELLAYFRNRAPLDDSGMPKDRFSAEMPDATLATLKIQPSEPRDSAVYFCASGLTHLAVTSTDTQYFGPGTRLTVL.

The J gene is TRBJ1-2, the V gene TRBV3-1 (or the pseudogene TRBV3-2), with 10 bases aligning to TRBD1. The V gene end was trimmed by 4 bases and the J gene end by 4 bases; junction bases not matched to a gene: 6. Germline V gene data show CDR1 as LGHDT and CDR2 as YNNKEL (reference sequence). The CDR3 length is 15 residues. The CDR3 here is CASSPDRGRTYGYTF. The CDR3 bases are TGTGCCAGCAGCCCAGACAGGGGGCGGACCTATGGCTACACCTTC.

The chain recombines TRBV29-1 with TRBJ2-2, with D tentatively TRBD2 (6 bases). CDR1 SQVTM and CDR2 ANQGSEA come from the germline V gene. CDR3 length: 13 amino acids. The V end was cut by 1 base, the J end by 6 bases, with 9 bases between. The CDR3 reads CSVEAGEAGELFF. The CDR3 nucleotides are TGCAGCGTTGAAGCGGGGGAGGCCGGGGAGCTGTTTTTT.

The gene calls are TRBV7-9 and TRBJ2-5; 8 bases align to TRBD2. The ends lost 11 bases at V and 1 base at J; junction bases unmatched: 12. The germline CDR1 and CDR2 sequences are SEHNR and FQNEAQ (reference sequence). The CDR3 runs 15 residues. As DNA, the CDR3 is TGTGCCGCGACGGGAGGGGCTCGGGGCCAAGAGACCCAGTACTTC. Translated, it gives CAATGGARGQETQYF.

J is TRBJ1-5 and V is TRBV7-9, with TRBD1 matching 9 bases. Germline V lookup: CDR1 SEHNR, CDR2 FQNEAQ (reference sequence). The J segment lost 0 bases and the V segment lost 4 bases, leaving 10 bases of the junction unmatched. The CDR3 has 18 amino acids. The CDR3 coding sequence is TGTGCCAGCAGCTCGTCCGGGACAGGGTCATTTAGCAATCAGCCCCAGCATTTT. It encodes CASSSSGTGSFSNQPQHF.

The gene calls are TRBV7-8 and TRBJ2-1; TRBD2 aligns across 12 bases. V shed 5 bases and J 4 bases; nucleotides not matched to a gene: 3. The CDR3 extends over 15 amino acids. The germline gives CDR1 SGHVS, CDR2 FQNEAQ. The DNA for the CDR3 is TGTGCCAGCAGCAGGGGGACTAGCGGGTACAATGAGCAGTTCTTC. This gives the protein CASSRGTSGYNEQFF.

This chain connects TRBV30 to TRBJ2-3; possibly TRBD1 for D (6 bases). Per the germline V gene, CDR1 is GTSNPN and CDR2 is SVGIG (reference sequence). The germline V and J ends were trimmed by 5 bases and 2 bases, with 11 bases remaining between them. The CDR3 is made up of 13 amino acids. CDR3 amino acids: CAWGDKNTDTQYF. The CDR3 nucleotides are TGTGCCTGGGGGGACAAAAACACAGATACGCAGTATTTT.

The chain employs TRBV24-1 and TRBJ2-7, with TRBD1 matching over 8 bases. From germline, CDR1 is KGHDR and CDR2 SFDVKD. CDR3 length: 14 amino acids. With 4 bases clipped from V and 5 bases from J, the junction kept 6 bases outside the gene matches. CDR3 in amino acids: CATSDPGGRNEQYF. Written as DNA, the CDR3 is TGTGCCACCAGTGACCCAGGGGGCAGGAACGAGCAGTACTTC.

This clone has more than one count but fewer than ten. This chain connects TRBV7-8 to TRBJ1-2; D not resolved. The germline CDR1 and CDR2 sequences are SGHVS and FQNEAQ. Trimming cost V 1 base and J 3 bases, with 12 bases left between them. This CDR3 comprises 15 residues. In DNA, the CDR3 is TGTGCCAGCAGCTTAGGCGGATCGGTCGACTATGGCTACACCTTC. It specifies CASSLGGSVDYGYTF.

The chain combines TRBV21-1 with TRBJ2-1; TRBD2, the table's D call, was not compared with the DNA. TRBV21-1 is an annotated pseudogene. The CDR3 is 16 amino acids. The CDR3 is CASSKALGGSDNEQFF. For the CDR3, the DNA is TGTGCCAGCAGCAAGGCACTGGGGGGGTCGGACAATGAGCAGTTCTTC.

CDR3 sequence: CASRAGTGVNEQFF. The CDR3 region has the DNA TGTGCCAGCAGAGCCGGGACAGGGGTTAATGAGCAGTTCTTC. V and J are TRBV6-5 and TRBJ2-1; 10 bases fit TRBD1. V lost 6 bases, J lost 7 bases, and 6 bases stayed unmatched. Germline assignment: CDR1 MNHEY and CDR2 SVGAGI. This CDR3 contains 14 residues.

This chain joins TRBV7-2 and TRBJ2-2, with D maybe TRBD2 (6 bases). Per germline, CDR1 SGHTA and CDR2 FQGNSA. The length of the CDR3 is 16 residues. V lost 4 bases, J lost 5 bases, and 17 bases lay in between. In DNA form, the CDR3 reads TGTGCCAGCAGCTCAGGGCGCGGGGTAGGAACCGGGGAGCTGTTTTTT. Translating gives CASSSGRGVGTGELFF.

This clone occurred a few times. The chain joins TRBV28 to TRBJ2-7; D remains ambiguous. The CDR3 length is 12 residues. The V end lost 5 bases, the J end lost 2 bases, and 7 bases lay between the germline ends. Germline CDR1 reads MDHEN; CDR2 reads SYDVKM. In DNA, the CDR3 is TGTGCCAGCAGTCAGATCCCCTACGAGCAGTACTTC. This encodes CASSQIPYEQYF. Full variable domain (remainder filled in from reference TRBV28 and TRBJ2-7): DVKVTQSSRYLVKRTGEKVFLECVQDMDHENMFWYRQDPGLGLRLIYFSYDVKMKEKGDIPEGYSVSREKKERFSLILESASTNQTSMYLCASSQIPYEQYFGPGTRLTVT.

This clone was seen just once. The chain recombines TRBV30 with TRBJ2-3, with D unclear. The ends were cut back, 5 bases at V and 2 bases at J, with 8 bases in the middle. CDR3 size: 12 residues. The V gene's germline CDR1 is GTSNPN and CDR2 SVGIG (reference sequence). The chain's CDR3 is CAWPTTTDTQYF. The CDR3 DNA follows: TGTGCCTGGCCTACTACCACAGATACGCAGTATTTT.

The chain has TRBV6-1 and TRBJ2-3; 8 bases match TRBD2. Trimming removed 7 bases from V and 1 base from J; junction bases left unmatched: 4. CDR3 length: 14 residues. Germline V CDR1 and CDR2: MNHNS, SASEGT. The CDR3 loop is CASTPTSGTDTQYF. As DNA, the CDR3 is TGTGCCAGCACCCCGACTAGCGGCACAGATACGCAGTATTTT.

This clone was recorded once. V is TRBV24-1 and J is TRBJ2-3; 7 bases match TRBD2. The CDR3 extends over 17 amino acids. Germline loops: CDR1 KGHDR, CDR2 SFDVKD. V gave up 5 bases and J gave up 2 bases; unmatched junction bases: 12. The CDR3 DNA follows: TGTGCCACCAGTGCGGGCCCCACTAGCGCGTTCACAGATACGCAGTATTTT. Translated: CATSAGPTSAFTDTQYF.

V usage is TRBV19 and J usage is TRBJ1-5; 8 positions agree with TRBD1. The CDR3 covers 16 residues. Germline V gene data show CDR1 as LNHDA and CDR2 as SQIVND (reference sequence). Trimming removed 4 bases from V and 3 bases from J; junction bases left unmatched: 8. CDR3 loop: CASSTPTGGNNQPQHF. Here the CDR3 DNA reads TGTGCCAGTAGTACCCCAACAGGGGGGAACAATCAGCCCCAGCATTTT.

The J gene is TRBJ1-3, the V gene TRBV4-1; D possibly corresponds to TRBD1 (5 bases). CDR3 length: 15 amino acids. The germline V and J ends were trimmed by 1 base and 2 bases, with 9 bases remaining between them. Germline V gene data show CDR1 as MGHRA and CDR2 as YSYEKL. The DNA of the CDR3 is TGCGCCAGCAGCCAAGGAATAGGGGCTGGAAACACCATATATTTT. It specifies CASSQGIGAGNTIYF.